This T cell receptor beta chain emerged from a study of shared clonotypes between healthy human individuals. The method was immunoSEQ multiplex PCR; TCRdb's version includes in-frame clones alone and lacks a portion of them. Altogether about 2 million clones are present, 85% to 95% being singletons, with the ten largest covering 0.1% to 0.15%. Study results and limitations: Naive CD4 clonotypes overlapped across several donors at approximately 5%.

This clone was observed a handful of times. Its antigen is still unknown. Trimming left V 4 bases short and J 9 bases short, with 11 bases between. The CDR3 loop spans 12 amino acids. Germline V CDR1 and CDR2: SGDLS, YYNGEE. The rearrangement uses TRBV9 and TRBJ1-3; D unresolved. The receptor's source is a young man in good health. Specimen: naive CD4+ T cells sorted from blood. Subset here: CD45RA+ positively selected. This CDR3 is CASSSRGGTIYF. The CDR3, as DNA: TGTGCCAGCAGCTCACGAGGTGGCACCATATATTTT.